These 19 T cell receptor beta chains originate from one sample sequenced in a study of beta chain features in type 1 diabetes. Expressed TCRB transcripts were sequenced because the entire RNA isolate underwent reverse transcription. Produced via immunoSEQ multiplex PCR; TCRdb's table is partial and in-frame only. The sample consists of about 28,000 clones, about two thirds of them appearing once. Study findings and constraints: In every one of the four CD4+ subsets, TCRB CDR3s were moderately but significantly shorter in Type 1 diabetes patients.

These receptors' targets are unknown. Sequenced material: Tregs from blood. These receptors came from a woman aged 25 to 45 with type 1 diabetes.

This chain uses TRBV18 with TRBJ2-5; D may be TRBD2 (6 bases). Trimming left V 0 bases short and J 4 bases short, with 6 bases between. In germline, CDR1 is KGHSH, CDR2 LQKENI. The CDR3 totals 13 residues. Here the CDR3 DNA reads TGTGCCAGCTCACCACCGGGGGGAGAGACCCAGTACTTC. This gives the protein CASSPPGGETQYF.

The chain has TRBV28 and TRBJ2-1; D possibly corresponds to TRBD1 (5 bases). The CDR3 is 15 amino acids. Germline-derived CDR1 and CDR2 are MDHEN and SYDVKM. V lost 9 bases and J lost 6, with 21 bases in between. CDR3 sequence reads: CASRPQGSRINEQFF. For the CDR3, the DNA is TGTGCCAGTCGTCCCCAGGGCTCTAGGATCAATGAGCAGTTCTTC.

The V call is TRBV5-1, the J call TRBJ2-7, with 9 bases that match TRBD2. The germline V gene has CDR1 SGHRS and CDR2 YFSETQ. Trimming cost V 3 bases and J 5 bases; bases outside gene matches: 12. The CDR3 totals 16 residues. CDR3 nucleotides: TGCGCCAGCAGCTCGACCCCCGAAGTAGCGGGAGACGAGCAGTACTTC. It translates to CASSSTPEVAGDEQYF.

In DNA form, the CDR3 reads TGCGCCAGCAGTCAATTGGGGGGAGGACTCTACTACGAGCAGTACTTC. It is translated as CASSQLGGGLYYEQYF. V usage is TRBV23-1 and J usage is TRBJ2-7, with D possibly TRBD2 on 6 matching bases. TRBV23-1 is noted as an ORF with a role that remains uncertain. V was pared by 1 base and J by 3 bases, with 16 bases between. The CDR3 has 16 amino acids.

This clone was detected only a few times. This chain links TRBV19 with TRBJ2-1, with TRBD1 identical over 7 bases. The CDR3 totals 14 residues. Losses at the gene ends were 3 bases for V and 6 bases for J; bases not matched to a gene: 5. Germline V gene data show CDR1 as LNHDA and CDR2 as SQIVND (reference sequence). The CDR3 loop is CASSIQTGSNEQFF. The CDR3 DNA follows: TGTGCCAGTAGTATCCAGACAGGGTCCAATGAGCAGTTCTTC.

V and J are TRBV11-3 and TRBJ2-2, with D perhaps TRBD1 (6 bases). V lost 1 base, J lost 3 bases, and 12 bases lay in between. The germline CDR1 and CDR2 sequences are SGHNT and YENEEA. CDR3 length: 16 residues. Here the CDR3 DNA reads TGTGCCAGCAGCTTAGGCAGGGGTCGGTACACCGGGGAGCTGTTTTTT. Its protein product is CASSLGRGRYTGELFF.

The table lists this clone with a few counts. The chain's CDR3 is CASSSDKYGYTF. In DNA, the CDR3 is TGTGCCAGCAGCTCCGACAAATATGGCTACACCTTC. V and J are TRBV28 and TRBJ1-2, with D hard to call. The length of the CDR3 is 12 residues. The V and J ends lost 6 bases and 5 bases respectively, with 10 bases between them. The germline V gene encodes CDR1 MDHEN and CDR2 SYDVKM.

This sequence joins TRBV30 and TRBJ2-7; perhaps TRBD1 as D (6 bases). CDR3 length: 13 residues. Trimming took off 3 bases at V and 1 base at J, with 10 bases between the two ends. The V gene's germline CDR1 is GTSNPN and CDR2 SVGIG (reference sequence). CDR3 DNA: TGTGCCTGGAGCCTACAGGGATCCTACGAGCAGTACTTC. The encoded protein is CAWSLQGSYEQYF.

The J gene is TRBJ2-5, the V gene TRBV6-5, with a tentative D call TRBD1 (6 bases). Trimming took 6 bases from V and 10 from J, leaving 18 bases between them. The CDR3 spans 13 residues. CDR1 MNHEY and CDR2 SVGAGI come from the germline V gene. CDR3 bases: TGTGCCAGCAGCCACGGGGACACCCGGGACCAGTACTTC. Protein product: CASSHGDTRDQYF.

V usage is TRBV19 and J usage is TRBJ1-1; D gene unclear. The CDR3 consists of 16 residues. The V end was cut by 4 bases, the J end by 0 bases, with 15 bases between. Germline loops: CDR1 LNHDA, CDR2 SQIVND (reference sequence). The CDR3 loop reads CASSTTPPEVNTEAFF. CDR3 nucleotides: TGTGCCAGTAGTACCACCCCCCCTGAGGTGAACACTGAAGCTTTCTTT.

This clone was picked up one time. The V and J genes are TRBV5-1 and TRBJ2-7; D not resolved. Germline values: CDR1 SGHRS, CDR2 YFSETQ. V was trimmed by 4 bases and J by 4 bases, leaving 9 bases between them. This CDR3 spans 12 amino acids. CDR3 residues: CASSLNYYEQYF. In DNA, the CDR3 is TGCGCCAGCAGCCTAAACTATTACGAGCAGTACTTC.

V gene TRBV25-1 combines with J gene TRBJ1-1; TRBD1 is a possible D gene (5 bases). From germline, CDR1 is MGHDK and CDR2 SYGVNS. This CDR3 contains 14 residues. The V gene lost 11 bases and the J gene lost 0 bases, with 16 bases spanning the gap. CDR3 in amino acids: CASPPETVNTEAFF. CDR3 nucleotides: TGTGCCTCCCCACCCGAGACAGTGAACACTGAAGCTTTCTTT.

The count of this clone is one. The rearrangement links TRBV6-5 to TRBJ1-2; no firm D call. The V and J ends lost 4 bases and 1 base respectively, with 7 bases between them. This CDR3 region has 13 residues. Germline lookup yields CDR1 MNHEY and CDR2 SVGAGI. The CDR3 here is CASSFRGNYGYTF. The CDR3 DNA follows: TGTGCCAGCAGTTTTCGGGGTAACTATGGCTACACCTTC.

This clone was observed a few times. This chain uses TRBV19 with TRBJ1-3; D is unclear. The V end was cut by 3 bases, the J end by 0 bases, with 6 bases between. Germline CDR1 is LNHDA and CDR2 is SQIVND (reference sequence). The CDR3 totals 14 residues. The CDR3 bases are TGTGCCAGTAGTATTCCAAACTCTGGAAACACCATATATTTT. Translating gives CASSIPNSGNTIYF.

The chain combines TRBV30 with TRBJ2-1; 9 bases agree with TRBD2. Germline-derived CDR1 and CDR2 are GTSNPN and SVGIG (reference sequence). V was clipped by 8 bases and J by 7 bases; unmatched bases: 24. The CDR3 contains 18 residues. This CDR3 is CAGAGRGRASGKGNEQFF. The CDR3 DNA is TGTGCCGGGGCCGGCAGGGGGAGGGCTAGCGGGAAAGGGAATGAGCAGTTCTTC.

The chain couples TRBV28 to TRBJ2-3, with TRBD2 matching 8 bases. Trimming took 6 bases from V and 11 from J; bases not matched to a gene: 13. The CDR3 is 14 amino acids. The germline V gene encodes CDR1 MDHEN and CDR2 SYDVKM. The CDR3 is CASSHHSSGRWQYF. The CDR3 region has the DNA TGTGCCAGCAGCCATCACTCGAGCGGGAGATGGCAGTATTTT.

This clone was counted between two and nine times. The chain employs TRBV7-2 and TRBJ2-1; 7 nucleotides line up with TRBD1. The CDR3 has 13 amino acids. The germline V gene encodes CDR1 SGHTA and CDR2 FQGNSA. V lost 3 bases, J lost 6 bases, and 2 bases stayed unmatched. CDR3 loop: CASSFDRANEQFF. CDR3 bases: TGTGCCAGCAGCTTCGACAGGGCCAATGAGCAGTTCTTC. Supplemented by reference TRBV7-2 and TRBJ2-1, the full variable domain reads GAGVSQSPSNKVTEKGKDVELRCDPISGHTALYWYRQSLGQGLEFLIYFQGNSAPDKSGLPSDRFSAERTGGSVSTLTIQRTQQEDSAVYLCASSFDRANEQFFGPGTRLTVL.

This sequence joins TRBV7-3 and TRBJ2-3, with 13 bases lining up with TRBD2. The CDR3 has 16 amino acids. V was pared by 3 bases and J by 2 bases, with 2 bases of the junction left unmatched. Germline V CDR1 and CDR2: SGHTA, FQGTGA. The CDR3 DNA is TGTGCCAGCAGCTTGGGGACTAGCGGGGCCACAGATACGCAGTATTTT. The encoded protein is CASSLGTSGATDTQYF.

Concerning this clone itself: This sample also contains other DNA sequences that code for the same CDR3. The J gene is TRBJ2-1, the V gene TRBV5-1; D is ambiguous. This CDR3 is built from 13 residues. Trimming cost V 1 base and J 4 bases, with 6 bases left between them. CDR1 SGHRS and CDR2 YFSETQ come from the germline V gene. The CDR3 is CASSLTAYNEQFF. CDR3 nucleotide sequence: TGCGCCAGCAGCTTGACAGCTTACAATGAGCAGTTCTTC.